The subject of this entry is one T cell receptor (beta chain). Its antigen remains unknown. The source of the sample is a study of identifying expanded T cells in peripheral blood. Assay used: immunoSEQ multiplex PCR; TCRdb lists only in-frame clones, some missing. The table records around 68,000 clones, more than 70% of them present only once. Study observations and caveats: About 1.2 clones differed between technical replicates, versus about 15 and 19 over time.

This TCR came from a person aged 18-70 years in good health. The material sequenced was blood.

The CDR3, as DNA: TGCGCCAGCAGCCAAGTTGAGACAGGGGGCTCTGGGGCCAACGTCCTGACTTTC. Protein product: CASSQVETGGSGANVLTF. The V and J genes are TRBV4-1 and TRBJ2-6; the match to TRBD1 covers 9 bases. The CDR3 is 18 amino acids. V lost 1 base and J lost 0; bases outside the gene matches: 4. Germline V gene sequence: CDR1 MGHRA, CDR2 YSYEKL.